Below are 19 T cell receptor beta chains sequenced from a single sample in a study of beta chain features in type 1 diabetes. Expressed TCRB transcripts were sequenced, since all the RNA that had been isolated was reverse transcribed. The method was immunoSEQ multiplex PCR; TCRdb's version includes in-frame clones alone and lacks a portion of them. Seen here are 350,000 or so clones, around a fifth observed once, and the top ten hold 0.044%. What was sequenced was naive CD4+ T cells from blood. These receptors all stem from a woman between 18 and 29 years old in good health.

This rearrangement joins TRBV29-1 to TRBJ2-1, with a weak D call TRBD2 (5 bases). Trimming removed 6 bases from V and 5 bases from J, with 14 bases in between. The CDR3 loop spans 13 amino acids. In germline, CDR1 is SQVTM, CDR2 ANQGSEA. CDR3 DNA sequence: TGCAGCGTGGGTACTAGTTACCACAATGAGCAGTTCTTC. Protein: CSVGTSYHNEQFF.

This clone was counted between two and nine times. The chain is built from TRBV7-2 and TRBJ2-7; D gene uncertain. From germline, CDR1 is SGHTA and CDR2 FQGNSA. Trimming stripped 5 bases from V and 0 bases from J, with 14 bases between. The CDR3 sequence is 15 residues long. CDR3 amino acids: CASSPYQVSSYEQYF. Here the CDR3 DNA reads TGTGCCAGCAGCCCATACCAGGTTAGCTCCTACGAGCAGTACTTC.

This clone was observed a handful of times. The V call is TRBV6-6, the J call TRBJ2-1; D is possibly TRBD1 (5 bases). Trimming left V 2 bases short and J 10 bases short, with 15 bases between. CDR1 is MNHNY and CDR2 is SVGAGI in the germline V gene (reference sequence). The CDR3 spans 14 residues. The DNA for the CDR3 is TGTGCCAGCAGTTACCCAACAGGAGTCCTCGAGCAGTTCTTC. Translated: CASSYPTGVLEQFF.

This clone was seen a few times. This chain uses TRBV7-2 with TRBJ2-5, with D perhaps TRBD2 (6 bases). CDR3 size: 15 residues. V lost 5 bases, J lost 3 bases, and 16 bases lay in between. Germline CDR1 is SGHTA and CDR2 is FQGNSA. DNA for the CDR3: TGTGCCAGCAGCCCCGGAGGTAGCGGTAAAGAGACCCAGTACTTC. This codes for CASSPGGSGKETQYF.

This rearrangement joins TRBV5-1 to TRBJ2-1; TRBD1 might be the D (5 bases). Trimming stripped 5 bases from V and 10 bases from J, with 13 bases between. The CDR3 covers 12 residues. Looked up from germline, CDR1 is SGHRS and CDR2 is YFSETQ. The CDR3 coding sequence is TGCGCCAGCAGAAGGGGCGTCGGGGAGCAGTTCTTC. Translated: CASRRGVGEQFF.

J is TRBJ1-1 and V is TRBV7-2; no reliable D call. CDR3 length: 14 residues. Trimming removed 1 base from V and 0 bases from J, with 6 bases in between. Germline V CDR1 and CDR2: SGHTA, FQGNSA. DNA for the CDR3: TGTGCCAGCAGCTTAGGGCAATTGAACACTGAAGCTTTCTTT. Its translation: CASSLGQLNTEAFF.

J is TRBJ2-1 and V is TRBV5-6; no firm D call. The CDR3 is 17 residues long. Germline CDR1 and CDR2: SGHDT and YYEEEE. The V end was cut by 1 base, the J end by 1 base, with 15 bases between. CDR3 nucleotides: TGTGCCAGCAGCTTGAGAATAACGAGTAGTTCCTACAATGAGCAGTTCTTC. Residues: CASSLRITSSSYNEQFF.

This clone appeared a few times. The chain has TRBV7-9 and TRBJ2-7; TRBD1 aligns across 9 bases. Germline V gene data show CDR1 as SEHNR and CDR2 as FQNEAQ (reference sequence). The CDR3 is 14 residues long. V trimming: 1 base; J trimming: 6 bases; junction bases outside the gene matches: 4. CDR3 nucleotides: TGTGCCAGCAGCTTAGGGGGACAGGGTTTCGAGCAGTACTTC. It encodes CASSLGGQGFEQYF.

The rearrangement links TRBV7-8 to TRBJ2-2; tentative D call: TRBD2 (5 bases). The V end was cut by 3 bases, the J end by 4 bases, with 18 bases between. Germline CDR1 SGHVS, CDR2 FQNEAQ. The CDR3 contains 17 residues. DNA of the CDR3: TGTGCCAGCAGCTTCTCCCGTCGAGGGAGAGCCACCGGGGAGCTGTTTTTT. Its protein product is CASSFSRRGRATGELFF. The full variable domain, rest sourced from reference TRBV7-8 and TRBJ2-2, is GAGVSQSPRYKVAKRGQDVALRCDPISGHVSLFWYQQALGQGPEFLTYFQNEAQLDKSGLPSDRFFAERPEGSVSTLKIQRTQQEDSAVYLCASSFSRRGRATGELFFGEGSRLTVL.

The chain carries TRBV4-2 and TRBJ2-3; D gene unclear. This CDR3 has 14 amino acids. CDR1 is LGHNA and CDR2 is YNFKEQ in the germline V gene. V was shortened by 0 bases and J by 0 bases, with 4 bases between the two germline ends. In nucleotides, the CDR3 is TGTGCCAGCAGCCAAGATCAGAGCACAGATACGCAGTATTTT. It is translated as CASSQDQSTDTQYF.

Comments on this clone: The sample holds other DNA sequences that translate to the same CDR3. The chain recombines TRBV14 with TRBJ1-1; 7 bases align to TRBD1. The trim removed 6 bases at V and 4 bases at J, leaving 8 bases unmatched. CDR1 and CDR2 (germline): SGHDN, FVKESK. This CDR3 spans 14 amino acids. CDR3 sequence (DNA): TGTGCCAGCAGTCGACAGGGAAGGGGCACTGAAGCTTTCTTT. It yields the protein CASSRQGRGTEAFF. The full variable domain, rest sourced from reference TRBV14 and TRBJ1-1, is EAGVTQFPSHSVIEKGQTVTLRCDPISGHDNLYWYRRVMGKEIKFLLHFVKESKQDESGMPNNRFLAERTGGTYSTLKVQPAELEDSGVYFCASSRQGRGTEAFFGQGTRLTVV.

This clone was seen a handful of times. Here the CDR3 reads CASSTRLGQGEADTQYF. Written as DNA, the CDR3 is TGTGCCAGCAGCACCCGCCTTGGACAGGGGGAGGCAGATACGCAGTATTTT. V gene TRBV7-2 combines with J gene TRBJ2-3, with 10 bases identical to TRBD1. The CDR3 loop spans 17 amino acids. With V trimmed by 5 bases and J by 4 bases, 12 bases remained unmatched. CDR1 and CDR2 (germline): SGHTA, FQGNSA.

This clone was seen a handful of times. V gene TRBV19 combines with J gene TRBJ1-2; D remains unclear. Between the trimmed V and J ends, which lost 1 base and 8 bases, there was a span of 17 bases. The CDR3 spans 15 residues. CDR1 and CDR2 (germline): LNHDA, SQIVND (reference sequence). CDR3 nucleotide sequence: TGTGCCAGTAGTATAGGGCTGCAACCCAGCAGGGGCTACACCTTC. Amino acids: CASSIGLQPSRGYTF.

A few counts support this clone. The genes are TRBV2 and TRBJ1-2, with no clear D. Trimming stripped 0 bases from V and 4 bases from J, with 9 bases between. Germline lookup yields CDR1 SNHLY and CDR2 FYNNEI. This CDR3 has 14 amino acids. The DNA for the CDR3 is TGTGCCAGCAGTGAAGCGCGACTGATCTATGGCTACACCTTC. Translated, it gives CASSEARLIYGYTF.

The CDR3 bases are TGTGCCAGCAGTGAACAGTCCTATGGCTACACCTTC. It specifies CASSEQSYGYTF. The chain combines TRBV2 with TRBJ1-2; D gene ambiguous. V lost 2 bases and J 4 bases, leaving 5 bases between the germline ends. Germline V CDR1 and CDR2: SNHLY, FYNNEI. This CDR3 is built from 12 residues.

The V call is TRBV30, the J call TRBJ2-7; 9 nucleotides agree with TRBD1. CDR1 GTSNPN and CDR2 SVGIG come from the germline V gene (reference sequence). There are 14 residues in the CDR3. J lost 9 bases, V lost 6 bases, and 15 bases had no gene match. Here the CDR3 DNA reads TGTGCCTGCATCACAGGGGGCCTTTCCTTGGGGCAGTACTTC. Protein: CACITGGLSLGQYF.

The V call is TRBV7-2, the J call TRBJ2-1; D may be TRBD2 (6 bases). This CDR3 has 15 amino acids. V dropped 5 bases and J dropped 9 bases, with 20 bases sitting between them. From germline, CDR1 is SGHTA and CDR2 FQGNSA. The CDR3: CASSPGLEYNREQFF. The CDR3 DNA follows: TGTGCCAGCAGCCCGGGACTGGAATACAATCGTGAGCAGTTCTTC.

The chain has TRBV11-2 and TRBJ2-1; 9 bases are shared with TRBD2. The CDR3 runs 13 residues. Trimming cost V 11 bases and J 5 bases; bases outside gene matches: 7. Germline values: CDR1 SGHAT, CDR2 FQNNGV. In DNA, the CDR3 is TGTGCCTCCACGCTAGCGGGAAACAATGAGCAGTTCTTC. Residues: CASTLAGNNEQFF.

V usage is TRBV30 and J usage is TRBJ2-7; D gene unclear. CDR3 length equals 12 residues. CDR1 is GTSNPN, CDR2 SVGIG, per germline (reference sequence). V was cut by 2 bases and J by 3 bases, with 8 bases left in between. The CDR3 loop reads CAWSFEDYEQYF. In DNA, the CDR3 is TGTGCCTGGAGTTTCGAGGACTACGAGCAGTACTTC.